These 28 T cell receptor beta chains originate from one sample sequenced in a study of blood T cell repertoires in COVID-19. TCRdb's copy holds only in-frame clones and misses some; the assay was immunoSEQ multiplex PCR. The table has around 100,000 clones, 65% to 90% seen once. Sequencing was performed on PBMCs or T cells enriched from blood (not recorded which). The receptors stem from a woman in her forties or fifties who had recovered from COVID-19.

The V call is TRBV5-8, the J call TRBJ1-6; no definite D call. V was trimmed by 0 bases and J by 7 bases, leaving 8 bases between them. The CDR3 runs to 14 residues. CDR1 is SGHTS, CDR2 YDEGEE, per germline. Here the CDR3 DNA reads TGTGCCAGCAGCTTGGGTGTACGGAATTCACCCCTCCACTTT. Its protein is CASSLGVRNSPLHF.

The rearrangement uses TRBV19 and TRBJ1-2; TRBD1 agrees at 9 bases. J lost 4 bases, V lost 5 bases, and 17 bases had no gene match. Germline V gene lookup returns CDR1 LNHDA and CDR2 SQIVND (reference sequence). CDR3 length equals 18 residues. CDR3 in amino acids: CASSFPRTGASNFYGYTF. CDR3 coding DNA: TGTGCCAGTAGTTTCCCTCGGACAGGGGCCTCCAACTTCTATGGCTACACCTTC. Complete variable domain (other parts from reference TRBV19 and TRBJ1-2): DGGITQSPKYLFRKEGQNVTLSCEQNLNHDAMYWYRQDPGQGLRLIYYSQIVNDFQKGDIAEGYSVSREKKESFPLTVTSAQKNPTAFYLCASSFPRTGASNFYGYTFGSGTRLTVV.

The chain employs TRBV5-1 and TRBJ1-2; 12 bases are shared with TRBD1. V gave up 4 bases and J gave up 7 bases; unmatched junction bases: 14. The CDR3 runs 17 residues. Germline loops: CDR1 SGHRS, CDR2 YFSETQ. CDR3 in amino acids: CASSPVGRGTGGFGYTF. The CDR3 coding sequence is TGCGCCAGCAGCCCCGTTGGAAGAGGGACAGGGGGCTTTGGCTACACCTTC.

This rearrangement joins TRBV6-5 to TRBJ2-1; TRBD1 agrees at 8 bases. This CDR3 spans 14 amino acids. CDR1 and CDR2 from the germline V gene are MNHEY and SVGAGI. V lost 6 bases to trimming and J lost 4 bases; unmatched junction nucleotides: 5. In DNA form, the CDR3 reads TGTGCCAGCAGCCCCGGGACAGGATACAATGAGCAGTTCTTC. Its protein product is CASSPGTGYNEQFF.

The gene calls are TRBV19 and TRBJ2-7; D ambiguous. Deletions cut 6 bases from V and 1 base from J, with 10 bases between. The CDR3 is 13 amino acids. The V gene's germline CDR1 is LNHDA and CDR2 SQIVND (reference sequence). This CDR3 reads CASSRLESYEQYF. In nucleotides, the CDR3 is TGTGCCAGTAGCAGACTGGAATCCTACGAGCAGTACTTC.

The V gene is TRBV30, the J gene TRBJ2-5; D is ambiguous. CDR1 and CDR2 from the germline V gene are GTSNPN and SVGIG (reference sequence). Trimming removed 4 bases from V and 5 bases from J, with 11 bases in between. This CDR3 contains 12 residues. CDR3 sequence reads: CAWTPGSETQYF. The DNA of the CDR3 is TGTGCCTGGACACCCGGGTCGGAGACCCAGTACTTC.

This clone showed up just a few times. This chain joins TRBV5-1 and TRBJ2-5; no clear D. The CDR3 has 14 amino acids. V was pared by 4 bases and J by 4 bases, with 14 bases between. Germline lookup yields CDR1 SGHRS and CDR2 YFSETQ. The CDR3 region has the DNA TGCGCCAGCAGCCCCGGTGCAGGCCCAGAGACCCAGTACTTC. It is translated as CASSPGAGPETQYF. Using reference TRBV5-1 and TRBJ2-5 for the parts outside the CDR3, the full variable domain is KAGVTQTPRYLIKTRGQQVTLSCSPISGHRSVSWYQQTPGQGLQFLFEYFSETQRNKGNFPGRFSGRQFSNSRSEMNVSTLELGDSALYLCASSPGAGPETQYFGPGTRLLVL.

The J gene is TRBJ2-7, the V gene TRBV5-5, with 7 bases identical to TRBD2. Germline CDR1 is SGHKS and CDR2 is YYEKEE (reference sequence). CDR3 length: 16 residues. V gave up 8 bases and J gave up 5 bases; unmatched junction bases: 19. The CDR3 DNA is TGTGCCAGTGGGCACGGTAGGACTAGTGCGGGGAACGAGCAGTACTTC. As protein: CASGHGRTSAGNEQYF.

This clone was seen more than once but under ten times. The V and J genes are TRBV10-3 and TRBJ1-1, with D unresolved. This CDR3 is 13 amino acids long. Germline assignment: CDR1 ENHRY and CDR2 SYGVKD. The ends were cut back, 0 bases at V and 5 bases at J, with 7 bases in the middle. CDR3 amino acids: CAISESERTEAFF. The CDR3 DNA sequence: TGTGCCATCAGTGAGTCAGAGCGGACTGAAGCTTTCTTT.

In this sample, this clone turned up a few times. The chain joins TRBV19 to TRBJ1-5; D is undetermined. This CDR3 has 13 amino acids. Trimming removed 3 bases at V and 7 bases at J, with 10 bases between. Germline assignment: CDR1 LNHDA and CDR2 SQIVND (reference sequence). The CDR3 loop reads CASSIGRRQPQHF. The CDR3 nucleotides read TGTGCCAGTAGTATTGGCAGGAGGCAGCCCCAGCATTTT.

The V and J genes are TRBV28 and TRBJ1-2, with unresolved D. The CDR3 extends over 11 amino acids. V dropped 6 bases and J dropped 1 base, with 3 bases sitting between them. From germline, CDR1 is MDHEN and CDR2 SYDVKM. This CDR3 is CASSYNYGYTF. In DNA, the CDR3 is TGTGCCAGCAGCTATAACTATGGCTACACCTTC.

This chain uses TRBV3-1 (or the pseudogene TRBV3-2) with TRBJ2-1; D is uncertain. The CDR3 loop spans 15 amino acids. CDR1 is LGHDT and CDR2 is YNNKEL in the germline V gene (reference sequence). The V and J ends lost 2 bases and 3 bases respectively, with 11 bases between them. This CDR3 reads CASSQSVQIYNEQFF. CDR3 in DNA: TGTGCCAGCAGCCAAAGTGTACAGATCTACAATGAGCAGTTCTTC.

The chain is built from TRBV5-1 and TRBJ2-5; possibly TRBD2 for D (6 bases). The CDR3 runs 15 residues. Trimming removed 0 bases at V and 5 bases at J, with 14 bases between. Germline lookup yields CDR1 SGHRS and CDR2 YFSETQ. The CDR3 protein is CASSLATGTWETQYF. CDR3 DNA sequence: TGCGCCAGCAGCTTGGCAACCGGGACTTGGGAGACCCAGTACTTC. Using reference TRBV5-1 and TRBJ2-5 for the parts outside the CDR3, the full variable domain is KAGVTQTPRYLIKTRGQQVTLSCSPISGHRSVSWYQQTPGQGLQFLFEYFSETQRNKGNFPGRFSGRQFSNSRSEMNVSTLELGDSALYLCASSLATGTWETQYFGPGTRLLVL.

This rearrangement joins TRBV7-3 to TRBJ2-5, with D perhaps TRBD1 (6 bases). The CDR3 is 16 residues long. V dropped 3 bases and J dropped 5 bases, with 19 bases sitting between them. Per germline, CDR1 SGHTA and CDR2 FQGTGA. Here the CDR3 DNA reads TGTGCCAGCAGCTTCCTTGGTGGGGGCCGATCCGAGACCCAGTACTTC. Translation gives CASSFLGGGRSETQYF. The complete variable domain, with remaining parts taken from reference TRBV7-3 and TRBJ2-5, reads GAGVSQTPSNKVTEKGKYVELRCDPISGHTALYWYRQSLGQGPEFLIYFQGTGAADDSGLPNDRFFAVRPEGSVSTLKIQRTERGDSAVYLCASSFLGGGRSETQYFGPGTRLLVL.

The DNA of the CDR3 is TGTGCCAGCAGTGACCAGGGGTCCTACGAGCAGTACTTC. Residues: CASSDQGSYEQYF. The chain links TRBV2 to TRBJ2-7, with a possible D match to TRBD1 (6 bases). Germline CDR1 is SNHLY and CDR2 is FYNNEI. Between the trimmed V and J ends, which lost 3 bases and 1 base, there was a span of 7 bases. The CDR3 runs to 13 residues.

The J gene is TRBJ2-7, the V gene TRBV18; possible D gene TRBD1, 6 bases. V lost 3 bases, J lost 2 bases, and 20 bases lay in between. The CDR3 contains 17 residues. The germline gives CDR1 KGHSH, CDR2 LQKENI. CDR3 coding DNA: TGTGCCAGCTCACCCAGGGGCTCGGGTGGAGGACCCTACGAGCAGTACTTC. Translated, it gives CASSPRGSGGGPYEQYF.

V usage is TRBV7-8 and J usage is TRBJ2-7; TRBD2 might be the D (5 bases). The germline CDR1 and CDR2 sequences are SGHVS and FQNEAQ. This CDR3 comprises 15 residues. V gave up 1 base and J gave up 1 base, with 11 bases separating them. CDR3 sequence reads: CASSLGRTPSYEQYF. The DNA of the CDR3 is TGTGCCAGCAGCTTAGGGAGGACTCCTTCCTACGAGCAGTACTTC.

The rearrangement joins TRBV6-1 to TRBJ1-1, with TRBD1 as a possible D gene (5 bases). The CDR3 covers 15 residues. Trimming pared 2 bases from V and 0 bases from J, leaving 10 bases between. The germline CDR1 and CDR2 sequences are MNHNS and SASEGT. In DNA, the CDR3 is TGTGCCAGCAGTGAACAGGGCGTAATGAACACTGAAGCTTTCTTT. This encodes CASSEQGVMNTEAFF.

The chain combines TRBV28 with TRBJ2-1; 15 bases line up with TRBD2. J was trimmed by 2 bases and V by 6 bases; bases with no gene match: 11. The CDR3 is 19 residues long. The V gene's germline CDR1 is MDHEN and CDR2 SYDVKM. CDR3 nucleotide sequence: TGTGCCAGCAGCCAAACCCGGGGACTAGCGGGAGGCACCTACAATGAGCAGTTCTTC. It translates to CASSQTRGLAGGTYNEQFF.

The V gene is TRBV5-1, the J gene TRBJ1-4; possible D gene TRBD1, 5 bases. The germline CDR1 and CDR2 sequences are SGHRS and YFSETQ. This CDR3 has 18 residues. The germline V and J ends were trimmed by 1 base and 0 bases, with 16 bases remaining between them. The CDR3 DNA sequence: TGCGCCAGCAGCTTGAGTGTTGGACAATTCGCAACTAATGAAAAACTGTTTTTT. This codes for CASSLSVGQFATNEKLFF. The full variable domain, rest sourced from reference TRBV5-1 and TRBJ1-4, is KAGVTQTPRYLIKTRGQQVTLSCSPISGHRSVSWYQQTPGQGLQFLFEYFSETQRNKGNFPGRFSGRQFSNSRSEMNVSTLELGDSALYLCASSLSVGQFATNEKLFFGSGTQLSVL.

This sequence joins TRBV28 and TRBJ2-4; 7 positions agree with TRBD1. Germline assignment: CDR1 MDHEN and CDR2 SYDVKM. The CDR3 consists of 15 residues. Unmatched junction bases numbered 11, after V lost 6 bases and J lost 6 bases. As DNA, the CDR3 is TGTGCCAGCAGCTCAAGACAGGGTGTCGTAAACATTCAGTACTTC. This translates into CASSSRQGVVNIQYF.

This clone was found once. This chain's CDR3 is CTSSHAGRGETQYF. CDR3 in DNA: TGCACCAGCAGCCATGCTGGGAGGGGAGAGACCCAGTACTTC. The chain links TRBV1 to TRBJ2-5; TRBD2 reflects the table's D call only, with no check against the DNA. TRBV1 is assigned pseudogene status. The CDR3 runs 14 residues.

The chain uses TRBV6-1 and TRBJ2-7; no definite D call. The CDR3 loop spans 16 amino acids. Germline-derived CDR1 and CDR2 are MNHNS and SASEGT. Trimming took off 1 base at V and 3 bases at J, with 16 bases between the two ends. CDR3 nucleotide sequence: TGTGCCAGCAGTGAAGTCGCGACAAAAGTAAGCTACGAGCAGTACTTC. This codes for CASSEVATKVSYEQYF.

V and J are TRBV2 and TRBJ2-7; tentatively, D is TRBD1 (7 bases). This CDR3 contains 14 residues. Germline values: CDR1 SNHLY, CDR2 FYNNEI. V lost 4 bases, J lost 5 bases, and 15 bases lay in between. This CDR3 reads CASSAGQGGNEQYF. In DNA form, the CDR3 reads TGTGCCAGCAGTGCGGGGCAGGGGGGCAACGAGCAGTACTTC.

The chain recombines TRBV7-6 with TRBJ2-1; TRBD2 matches at 12 bases. Germline CDR1 and CDR2: SGHVS and FNYEAQ. Trimming cost V 4 bases and J 5 bases; bases outside gene matches: 6. This CDR3 region has 16 residues. The CDR3 DNA reads as TGTGCCAGCAGCTATACGACTAGCGGGGGCCACAATGAGCAGTTCTTC. Protein: CASSYTTSGGHNEQFF.

The rearrangement joins TRBV4-1 to TRBJ2-1, with 7 nucleotides matching TRBD2. The CDR3 runs to 17 residues. Trimming removed 1 base from V and 2 bases from J; junction bases left unmatched: 8. From germline, CDR1 is MGHRA and CDR2 YSYEKL. CDR3 sequence reads: CASSQGKLAAAYNEQFF. For the CDR3, the DNA is TGCGCCAGCAGCCAAGGGAAGCTAGCGGCAGCCTACAATGAGCAGTTCTTC.

The V call is TRBV28, the J call TRBJ2-7; 10 positions agree with TRBD1. V shed 3 bases, J shed 3 bases, and the junction held 14 bases outside the gene matches. CDR1 is MDHEN, CDR2 SYDVKM, per germline. The CDR3 covers 18 residues. CDR3 bases: TGTGCCAGCAGTTTTACGTGGACGAGCGGGACAGGGGACTACGAGCAGTACTTC. It encodes CASSFTWTSGTGDYEQYF.

This rearrangement joins TRBV5-1 to TRBJ1-1; 9 nucleotides match TRBD1. Germline V lookup: CDR1 SGHRS, CDR2 YFSETQ. The length of the CDR3 is 13 residues. V dropped 5 bases and J dropped 6; count of bases not matched to a gene: 5. CDR3 region: CASSTGTGSEAFF. The CDR3 DNA is TGCGCCAGCAGTACCGGGACAGGGTCTGAAGCTTTCTTT.